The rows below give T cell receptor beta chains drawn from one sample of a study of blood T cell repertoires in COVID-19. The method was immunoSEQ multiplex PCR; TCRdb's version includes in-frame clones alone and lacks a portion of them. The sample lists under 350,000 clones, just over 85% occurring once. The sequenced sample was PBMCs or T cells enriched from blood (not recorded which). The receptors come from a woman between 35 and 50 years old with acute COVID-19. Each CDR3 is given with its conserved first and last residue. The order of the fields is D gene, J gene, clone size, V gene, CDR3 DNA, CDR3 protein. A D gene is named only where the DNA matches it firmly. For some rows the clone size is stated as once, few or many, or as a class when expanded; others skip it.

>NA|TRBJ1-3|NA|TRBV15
TGTGCCACCAGCCCCAGTTATGCTGGAAACACCATATATTTT
CATSPSYAGNTIYF
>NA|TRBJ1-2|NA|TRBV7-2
TGTGCCAGCAGCCCAGCCCGGGGTTGGAACTATGGCTACACCTTC
CASSPARGWNYGYTF
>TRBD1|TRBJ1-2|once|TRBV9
TGTGCCAGCAGCTCGGGACAGGGGTATGGCTACACCTTC
CASSSGQGYGYTF
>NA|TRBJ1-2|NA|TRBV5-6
TGTGCCAGCAGCCATGGTCCCAACAGGGCTGATGGCTACACCTTC
CASSHGPNRADGYTF
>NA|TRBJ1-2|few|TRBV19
TGTGCCAGTAGGGGTACAGGGACCGTTAACTATGGCTACACCTTC
CASRGTGTVNYGYTF
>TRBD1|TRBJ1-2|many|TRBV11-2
TGTGCCAGCAGTTATAACAGGGGGTCGCCGTATGGCTACACCTTC
CASSYNRGSPYGYTF
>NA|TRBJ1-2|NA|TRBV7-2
TGTGCCAGCAGCTTTAGGGAGGACACTGGCTACACCTTC
CASSFREDTGYTF
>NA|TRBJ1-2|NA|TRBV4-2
TGTGCCAGCAGCCAAGCGGTAGAAAGCTATGGCTACACCTTC
CASSQAVESYGYTF
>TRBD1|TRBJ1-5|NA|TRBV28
TGTGCCAGCAGTGGAGGACAGGCGAATCAGCCCCAGCATTTT
CASSGGQANQPQHF
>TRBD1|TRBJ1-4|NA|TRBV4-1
TGCGCCAGCAGCCGAACCGGGACAGGTTGGGGTGAAAAACTGTTTTTT
CASSRTGTGWGEKLFF
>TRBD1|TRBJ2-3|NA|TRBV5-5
TGTGCCAGCAGCATGAGCAGGGGGCAGGAAGATACGCAGTATTTT
CASSMSRGQEDTQYF
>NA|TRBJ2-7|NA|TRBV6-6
TGTGCCAGCAGTTACTCCAGGGACGAGCAGTACTTC
CASSYSRDEQYF
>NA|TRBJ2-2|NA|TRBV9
TGTGCCAGCAGCGGAGGGGTAGGGGGACGGGCCGGGGAGCTGTTTTTT
CASSGGVGGRAGELFF
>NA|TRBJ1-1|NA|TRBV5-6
TGTGCCAGCAGTTTAATCAGGGGCACTGAAGCTTTCTTT
CASSLIRGTEAFF
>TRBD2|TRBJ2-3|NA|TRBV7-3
TGTGCCAGCAGCTTAAGGGGACTAGCGCGCACAGATACGCAGTATTTT
CASSLRGLARTDTQYF
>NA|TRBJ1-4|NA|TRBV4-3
TGCGCCAGCAGCCAAGGTCGGGGGTATGAAAAACTGTTTTTT
CASSQGRGYEKLFF
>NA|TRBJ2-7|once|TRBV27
TGTGCCAGCAGTTTAGCAGGGATAGGTTACGAGCAGTACTTC
CASSLAGIGYEQYF
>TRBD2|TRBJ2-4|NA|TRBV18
TGTGCCAGCTCACCACCGGGACTAGCGGGGGGGCCAGGAAACATTCAGTACTTC
CASSPPGLAGGPGNIQYF
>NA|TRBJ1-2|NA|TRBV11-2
TGTGCCAGCAGCCACGGGTTCGACAGTAACTATGGCTACACCTTC
CASSHGFDSNYGYTF
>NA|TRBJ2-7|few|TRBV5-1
TGCGCCAGCGCGAGAGAGGTCGGAGGGGCAGACGAGCAGTACTTC
CASAREVGGADEQYF
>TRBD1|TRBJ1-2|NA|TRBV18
TGTGCCAGCTCACCATACGACCGGACAGGGGGCGGCTACACCTTC
CASSPYDRTGGGYTF
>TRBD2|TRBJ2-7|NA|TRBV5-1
TGCGCCAGCAGCTTAGAACCCGGGACTAGCGGGAGCGGTAGGACCTACGAGCAGTACTTC
CASSLEPGTSGSGRTYEQYF
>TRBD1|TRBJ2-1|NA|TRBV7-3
TGTGCCAGCAGCTCGGGACAGTCACCCTACAATGAGCAGTTCTTC
CASSSGQSPYNEQFF
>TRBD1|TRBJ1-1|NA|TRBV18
TGTGCCAGCTCACCACGCACCTCACAGGGGAGCGGCACTGAAGCTTTCTTT
CASSPRTSQGSGTEAFF
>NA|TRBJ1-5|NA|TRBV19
TGTGCCAGTAAGCAGGGGCCACATTCTAGCAATCAGCCCCAGCATTTT
CASKQGPHSSNQPQHF
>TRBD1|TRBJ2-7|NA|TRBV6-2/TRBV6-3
TGTGCCAGCAGTCCACCGACAGGGGGGGGTATCTACGAGCAGTACTTC
CASSPPTGGGIYEQYF
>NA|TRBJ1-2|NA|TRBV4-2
TGTGCCAGCAGCCAAGCACAAGGGAGTAACTATGGCTACACCTTC
CASSQAQGSNYGYTF
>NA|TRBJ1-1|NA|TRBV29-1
TGCAGCGTCTCCCGGGACTTTTTGAACACTGAAGCTTTCTTT
CSVSRDFLNTEAFF
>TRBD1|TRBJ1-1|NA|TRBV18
TGTGCCAGCTCCCCAACAGGGGGGTTGAACACTGAAGCTTTCTTT
CASSPTGGLNTEAFF
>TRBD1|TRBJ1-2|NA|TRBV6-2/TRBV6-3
TGTGCCAGCAGTTACTCTGGGACAGGGAACTATGGCTACACCTTC
CASSYSGTGNYGYTF
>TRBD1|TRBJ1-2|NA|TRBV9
TGTGCCAGCAGCCGGGGACAGGGAAGTGGCTACACCTTC
CASSRGQGSGYTF
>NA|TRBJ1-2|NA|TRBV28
TGTGCCGCTGCCGGGGGGGCAAGCTATGGCTACACCTTC
CAAAGGASYGYTF
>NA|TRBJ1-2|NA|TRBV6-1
TGTGCCAGCAGTGAAGCGAGGTGGAGAGGCACCTTC
CASSEARWRGTF
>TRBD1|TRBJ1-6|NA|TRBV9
TGTGCCAGCAGTGGAGGGACAGGGGATGGTTCACCCCTCCACTTT
CASSGGTGDGSPLHF
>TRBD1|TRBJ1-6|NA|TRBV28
TGTGCCAGCAGTCCTGGACAGGCCCGAGACTCACCCCTCCACTTT
CASSPGQARDSPLHF
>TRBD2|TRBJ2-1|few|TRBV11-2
TGTGCCAGCAGCTTAGAGTTAGCGGGGGGGAACAATGAGCAGTTCTTC
CASSLELAGGNNEQFF
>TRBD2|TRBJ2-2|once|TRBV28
TGTGCCAGCAGTTTATCGGGAGGAGGGGAGCTGTTTTTT
CASSLSGGGELFF
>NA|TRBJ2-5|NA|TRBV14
TGTGCCAGCAGCCTGGGAGGTCTACTTGAAGAGACCCAGTACTTC
CASSLGGLLEETQYF
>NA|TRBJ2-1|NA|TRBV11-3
TGTGCCAGCAGCTCGCTGACTTCTTCCAATGAGCAGTTCTTC
CASSSLTSSNEQFF
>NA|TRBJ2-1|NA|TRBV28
TGTGCCAGCAGTTCGTACAGGGCGCCGCAGTTCTTC
CASSSYRAPQFF
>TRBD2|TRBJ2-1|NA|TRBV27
TGTGCCAGCAGTTTAGAGACTAGCGAGAACAATGAGCAGTTCTTC
CASSLETSENNEQFF
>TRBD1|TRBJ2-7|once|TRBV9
TGTGCCAGCAGCAGGGGACAGGGGGTCAACGAGCAGTACTTC
CASSRGQGVNEQYF
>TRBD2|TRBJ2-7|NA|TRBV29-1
TGCAGCGCCAGGACTAGCGGGAGCAACGAGCAGTACTTC
CSARTSGSNEQYF
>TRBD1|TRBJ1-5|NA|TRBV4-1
TGCGCCAGCGCCGGACAGGGTAATAGCAATCAGCCCCAGCATTTT
CASAGQGNSNQPQHF
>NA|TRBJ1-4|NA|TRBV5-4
TGTGCCAGCAGCTTGGCGCAGGGAGGTAGGGAAAAACTGTTTTTT
CASSLAQGGREKLFF
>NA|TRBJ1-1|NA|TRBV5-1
TGCGCCAGCAGCTTGGGGGCAGAAGCTGAAGCTTTCTTT
CASSLGAEAEAFF
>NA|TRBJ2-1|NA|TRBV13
TGTGCCAGCAGCTTAGGCGAGGACAACTACAATGAGCAGTTCTTC
CASSLGEDNYNEQFF
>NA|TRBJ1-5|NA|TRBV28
TGTGCCAGCAGTGTGGAGGTAGGCCCCAATCAGCCCCAGCATTTT
CASSVEVGPNQPQHF
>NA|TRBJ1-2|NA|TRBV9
TGTGCCAGCAGCGTAGAAGGGACACTGTTATATGGCTACACCTTC
CASSVEGTLLYGYTF
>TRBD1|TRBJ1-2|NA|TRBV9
TGTGCCAGCAGCGCGCGGACAGGGGCCATGGGCTACACCTTC
CASSARTGAMGYTF
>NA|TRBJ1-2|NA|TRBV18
TGTGCCAGCTCACCAACGGACACTAACTATGGCTACACCTTC
CASSPTDTNYGYTF
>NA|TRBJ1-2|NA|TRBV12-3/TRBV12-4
TGTGCCAGCACCTCGGAGGGCATCTATGGCTACACCTTC
CASTSEGIYGYTF
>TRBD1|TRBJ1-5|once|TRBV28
TGTGCCTACGGACAGGGGATGGGCAATCAGCCCCAGCATTTT
CAYGQGMGNQPQHF
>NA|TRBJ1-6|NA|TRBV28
TGTGCCAGCAGTATACATTTAGCGTATTCACCCCTCCACTTT
CASSIHLAYSPLHF